Presented here are 3 T cell receptor beta chains from one specimen sequenced in a study of T cells after posttransplantation cyclophosphamide. TCRdb's table, derived via immunoSEQ multiplex PCR, lists solely in-frame clones and lacks some. The sample contains fewer than 3,500 clones, none of them singletons. A marrow graft followed busulfan-fludarabine conditioning, with cyclophosphamide on days +3 and +4. This specimen was PBMCs, taken after allogeneic stem cell transplant with posttransplant cyclophosphamide. These TCRs come from a male patient aged 25-45 years who received an allogeneic stem cell transplant from a related donor, was CMV-positive, and had acute GVHD only. Some T cells may be supplied by the graft donor.

This clone was picked up many times. The chain is built from TRBV7-9 and TRBJ2-7; weak D call: TRBD2 (5 bases). Trimming took 5 bases from V and 2 from J, leaving 19 bases between them. The length of the CDR3 is 16 residues. CDR1 and CDR2 (germline): SEHNR, FQNEAQ (reference sequence). As DNA, the CDR3 is TGTGCCAGCAGCCAGGAGGCCTCACCCGCCCCCTACGAGCAGTACTTC. Residues: CASSQEASPAPYEQYF.

This clone is medium-sized. The V and J genes are TRBV14 and TRBJ1-4; 11 bases map to TRBD1. The CDR3 sequence is 16 residues long. The J segment lost 0 bases and the V segment lost 10 bases, leaving 7 bases of the junction unmatched. The germline CDR1 and CDR2 sequences are SGHDN and FVKESK. In nucleotides, the CDR3 is TGTGCCAACTTAGGGACAGGGGGGGCAACTAATGAAAAACTGTTTTTT. It specifies CANLGTGGATNEKLFF.

This clone was detected many times. The rearrangement uses TRBV28 and TRBJ2-3, with TRBD1 matching 8 bases. V trimming: 4 bases; J trimming: 2 bases; junction bases outside the gene matches: 8. The CDR3 is 16 residues long. Germline V gene sequence: CDR1 MDHEN, CDR2 SYDVKM. CDR3 residues: CASSSRTGPFTDTQYF. CDR3 in DNA: TGTGCCAGCAGTTCCCGGACAGGGCCCTTCACAGATACGCAGTATTTT.